This T cell receptor (beta chain) emerged from a study of CD8 T cells in ankylosing spondylitis. Study results and limitations: Seemingly distinctive of ankylosing spondylitis blood was a TCR beta motif formed by eight highly homologous variants. Prior work had noted some motif variants in reactive arthritis blood and synovial fluid. Significant enrichment of disease-linked clones was reportedly seen in matched ankylosing spondylitis synovial fluid.

Trimming removed 6 bases at V and 2 bases at J, with 17 bases between. The CDR3 covers 15 residues. Germline assignment: CDR1 SGHTA and CDR2 FQGNSA. This clonotype was picked up a small number of times. What it binds is unknown. TCRdb redid the calling of the 5' RACE reads with MiXCR, one entry per CDR3 protein. In the table there are around 770,000 distinct CDR3 sequences, 12% of which are singletons. This clonotype was obtained from a male donor with ankylosing spondylitis. Sequencing used blood, either unsorted or a sorted T cell fraction (not recorded which). The chain couples TRBV7-2 to TRBJ2-7; D is ambiguous. The DNA for the CDR3 is TGTGCCAGCAGAAGGCGGCCGGACGCAGCCTACGAGCAGTACTTC. Protein product: CASRRRPDAAYEQYF.